The 6 T cell receptor beta chains reported below all come from one sample, sequenced in a study of a mutant IDH1 vaccine in newly diagnosed glioma. Time point of the sample: week 5, during vaccination. One vaccine dose held 300 ug of mutant IDH1 20-mer peptide and came with topical imiquimod. Assay: immunoSEQ multiplex PCR; the TCRdb copy retains only in-frame clones and omits some. The sample includes 37,000 or so clones, approximately 80% of them seen just once. These receptors' targets are unknown. Sequencing was performed on PBMCs, taken from a glioma patient whose treatment included an IDH1 peptide vaccine. The receptors shown here come from a young man with glioma.

This clone has only one observation. The chain has TRBV5-1 and TRBJ2-5; 7 bases line up with TRBD1. Per germline, CDR1 SGHRS and CDR2 YFSETQ. There are 14 residues in the CDR3. The J segment lost 2 bases and the V segment lost 1 base, leaving 2 bases of the junction unmatched. CDR3 loop: CASSLQGQQETQYF. CDR3 bases: TGCGCCAGCAGCTTGCAGGGACAGCAAGAGACCCAGTACTTC.

This chain joins TRBV6-9 and TRBJ2-7; D may match TRBD1 or TRBD2 (5 bases each). The germline CDR1 and CDR2 sequences are MNHGY and SVAAGI. V was trimmed by 2 bases and J by 4 bases, leaving 12 bases between them. The CDR3 has 14 residues. In DNA, the CDR3 is TGTGCCAGCAGTTATGAGGGGTTCCGATACGAGCAGTACTTC. This gives the protein CASSYEGFRYEQYF.

This clone came up once. The chain recombines TRBV6-1 with TRBJ1-1; D is perhaps TRBD1 (5 bases). This CDR3 has 14 residues. CDR1 is MNHNS, CDR2 SASEGT, per germline. Trimming took 4 bases from V and 5 from J, leaving 14 bases between them. The chain's CDR3 is CASSGAGRLTEAFF. CDR3 nucleotide sequence: TGTGCCAGCAGTGGAGCGGGACGCTTAACTGAAGCTTTCTTT.

The J gene is TRBJ1-1, the V gene TRBV9; no definite D call. The germline CDR1 and CDR2 sequences are SGDLS and YYNGEE. The CDR3 is 14 residues long. The V end lost 4 bases, the J end lost 1 base, and 11 bases lay between the germline ends. For the CDR3, the DNA is TGTGCCAGCAGCTTGGGAGGTGGGAACACTGAAGCTTTCTTT. Its translation is CASSLGGGNTEAFF.

The chain carries TRBV19 and TRBJ1-1; possibly TRBD1 for D (6 bases). Trimming pared 3 bases from V and 3 bases from J, leaving 11 bases between. The CDR3 spans 14 residues. Germline assignment: CDR1 LNHDA and CDR2 SQIVND (reference sequence). The CDR3: CASSMRDIHTEAFF. The DNA of the CDR3 is TGTGCCAGTAGTATGCGGGACATTCACACTGAAGCTTTCTTT.

The genes are TRBV6-1 and TRBJ2-5; TRBD2 matches 8 bases. The germline CDR1 and CDR2 sequences are MNHNS and SASEGT. CDR3 length: 17 residues. Unmatched junction bases numbered 14, after V lost 3 bases and J lost 5 bases. The CDR3 region has the DNA TGTGCCAGCAGTGAGGGCAGGCATAGCGGGATGGTGGAGACCCAGTACTTC. It yields the protein CASSEGRHSGMVETQYF.